Listed below are T cell receptor beta chains from one sample, sequenced in a study of OX40 agonist ivuxolimab in advanced cancers. TCRdb's table, derived via immunoSEQ multiplex PCR, lists solely in-frame clones and lacks some. This sample yields under 100,000 clones, of which roughly 92% are seen a single time; around 0.65% belongs to the top ten. This specimen consisted of CD4+ or CD8+ T cells sorted from blood, obtained in a trial of the OX40 agonist ivuxolimab. Source of these receptors: an adult with an advanced solid tumor such as melanoma, head and neck, liver or kidney cancer. CDR3s include the opening cysteine and the closing phenylalanine or tryptophan. The D gene is left open where the match is weak. Size is stated for part of the rows, as once, few or many counts, or as a class when the clone is expanded.

abundance	d_gene	len	v_gene	j_gene	CDR3aa	CDR3nt
once	.	15	TRBV9	TRBJ2-2	CASSPRDVMAGELFF	TGTGCCAGCAGCCCACGGGACGTGATGGCCGGGGAGCTGTTTTTT
.	.	13	TRBV7-3	TRBJ2-3	CASSLKGGDTQYF	TGTGCCAGCAGTCTCAAGGGGGGAGATACGCAGTATTTT
.	TRBD1	14	TRBV7-9	TRBJ1-4	CASSQTGGNEKLFF	TGTGCCAGCAGCCAGACAGGGGGTAATGAAAAACTGTTTTTT
.	.	15	TRBV2	TRBJ2-6	CASTGGSSGANVLTF	TGTGCCAGCACGGGCGGCAGCTCTGGGGCCAACGTCCTGACTTTC
.	TRBD2	14	TRBV5-4	TRBJ2-2	CASSSGREAGELFF	TGTGCCAGCAGTAGCGGGAGGGAGGCCGGGGAGCTGTTTTTT
.	.	18	TRBV4-1	TRBJ2-7	CASSQESGAGSTLYEQYF	TGCGCCAGCAGCCAAGAGTCGGGGGCGGGGTCTACCCTCTACGAGCAGTACTTC
.	.	15	TRBV30	TRBJ1-2	CAWTKTESVRYGYTF	TGTGCCTGGACCAAGACCGAGTCCGTTCGCTATGGCTACACCTTC
.	TRBD2	19	TRBV28	TRBJ2-6	CASSLWAGGAQSGANVLTF	TGTGCCAGCAGTTTATGGGCGGGGGGCGCTCAATCTGGGGCCAACGTCCTGACTTTC
.	TRBD1	15	TRBV7-2	TRBJ2-7	CASSVTGQGTYEQYF	TGTGCCAGCAGCGTTACCGGACAGGGAACCTACGAGCAGTACTTC
.	.	15	TRBV6-5	TRBJ1-1	CASSPGRTRGSEAFF	TGTGCCAGCAGTCCGGGCAGGACTCGAGGGTCTGAAGCTTTCTTT
.	.	12	TRBV2	TRBJ1-2	CASSSEGYGYTF	TGTGCCAGCAGTAGCGAAGGCTATGGCTACACCTTC
once	.	14	TRBV6-1	TRBJ1-1	CASRPGEEGTEAFF	TGTGCCAGCAGGCCCGGGGAAGAAGGCACTGAAGCTTTCTTT
.	.	12	TRBV18	TRBJ2-3	CASSPYTDTQYF	TGTGCCAGCTCACCTTACACAGATACGCAGTATTTT
.	.	16	TRBV5-6	TRBJ2-2	CASSFTPGAGTGELFF	TGTGCCAGCAGCTTCACCCCAGGGGCGGGCACCGGGGAGCTGTTTTTT
.	TRBD2	14	TRBV12-5	TRBJ2-3	CASVLAGVADTQYF	TGTGCTAGTGTTTTAGCGGGAGTGGCAGATACGCAGTATTTT